This is a list of T cell receptor beta chains from one sample in a study of blood T cell repertoires in COVID-19. Data came from immunoSEQ multiplex PCR; TCRdb stores just in-frame clones and leaves some out. The data contain about 110,000 clones, approximately 82% of them singletons. Input material: peripheral blood. The receptors come from a woman older than 75 with acute or convalescent COVID-19. Each CDR3 is given with its conserved first and last residue. The order of the fields is V gene, J gene, clone size, CDR3 length, D gene, CDR3 protein, CDR3 DNA. A D gene is named only where the DNA matches it firmly. Clone size is given for some rows only: seen once, a few or many times, or a class if the clone is expanded.

TRBV10-3	TRBJ2-2	-	17	TRBD2	CAIIRTSGMGSTGELFF	TGTGCCATCATCCGGACTAGCGGGATGGGGTCGACCGGGGAGCTGTTTTTT
TRBV6-2/TRBV6-3	TRBJ1-4	-	15	TRBD1	CASSYLGQGGEKLFF	TGTGCCAGCAGTTACTTGGGACAGGGCGGAGAAAAACTGTTTTTT
TRBV30	TRBJ1-5	-	14	-	CAWNAEVSNQPQHF	TGTGCCTGGAACGCTGAGGTTAGCAATCAGCCCCAGCATTTT
TRBV10-3	TRBJ2-7	-	12	-	CAISTTSYEQYF	TGTGCCATAAGCACCACCTCCTACGAGCAGTACTTC
TRBV7-8	TRBJ2-1	-	16	TRBD2	CASSLEGTSVRNEQFF	TGTGCCAGCAGCTTGGAAGGGACTAGCGTACGCAATGAGCAGTTCTTC
TRBV10-3	TRBJ1-5	-	15	-	CAISESTDGNQPQHF	TGTGCCATCAGTGAGTCGACAGACGGCAATCAGCCCCAGCATTTT
TRBV7-2	TRBJ2-1	-	16	TRBD1	CASSLRPGQGAHEQFF	TGTGCCAGCAGCTTGCGCCCGGGACAGGGGGCTCATGAGCAGTTCTTC
TRBV18	TRBJ2-7	many	15	TRBD1	CASSPGTGLSYEQYF	TGTGCCAGCTCACCAGGGACAGGGTTGTCCTACGAGCAGTACTTC
TRBV25-1	TRBJ2-2	few	14	TRBD1	CASRRTGDTGELFF	TGTGCCAGCAGGAGGACAGGGGACACCGGGGAGCTGTTTTTT
TRBV7-9	TRBJ2-3	-	13	-	CASSFSRTDTQYF	TGTGCCAGCAGCTTCTCGCGGACAGATACGCAGTATTTT
TRBV2	TRBJ1-1	-	11	-	CASMVLVVAFF	TGTGCCAGCATGGTACTAGTCGTAGCTTTCTTT
TRBV7-2	TRBJ1-1	-	13	-	CANSPTGNTEAFF	TGTGCCAACTCACCTACGGGGAACACTGAAGCTTTCTTT
TRBV3-1/TRBV3-2	TRBJ2-7	once	12	TRBD2	CASSQGLAVQYF	TGTGCCAGCAGCCAAGGCCTAGCGGTGCAGTACTTC
TRBV18	TRBJ2-3	-	16	-	CASSPGGTVITDTQYF	TGTGCCAGCTCACCCGGCGGGACAGTGATCACAGATACGCAGTATTTT
TRBV7-2	TRBJ2-4	-	15	-	CASSMRQLAKNIQYF	TGTGCCAGCAGCATGAGACAGCTAGCCAAAAACATTCAGTACTTC
TRBV5-1	TRBJ2-5	few	13	-	CASRIVGEETQYF	TGCGCCAGCAGGATTGTGGGAGAAGAGACCCAGTACTTC
TRBV6-4	TRBJ2-7	-	14	-	CASSGLCQGHEQYF	TGTGCCAGCAGTGGTCTGTGTCAGGGCCACGAGCAGTACTTC
TRBV5-4	TRBJ2-1	-	13	-	CASSLGHKDEQFF	TGTGCCAGCAGCTTGGGACACAAGGATGAGCAGTTCTTC
TRBV5-4	TRBJ2-3	-	17	TRBD2	CASSFLSGRAVTDTQYF	TGTGCCAGCAGCTTCCTCAGCGGGAGGGCCGTAACAGATACGCAGTATTTT
TRBV3-1/TRBV3-2	TRBJ2-2	once	15	-	CASSQDRPTGGELFF	TGTGCCAGCAGCCAAGATCGACCCACGGGCGGGGAGCTGTTTTTT
TRBV6-2/TRBV6-3	TRBJ2-5	-	16	-	CASSRRGAGFQETQYF	TGTGCCAGCAGTCGCCGGGGAGCGGGTTTCCAAGAGACCCAGTACTTC
TRBV11-2	TRBJ2-1	-	13	-	CASSRDGLSGQFF	-
TRBV5-1	TRBJ2-1	-	17	-	CASSLDSSGSSYNEQFF	TGCGCCAGCAGCTTGGATAGTAGCGGAAGCTCCTACAATGAGCAGTTCTTC
TRBV30	TRBJ2-4	once	13	-	CAWSLGVGNIQYF	TGTGCCTGGAGTTTGGGAGTTGGAAACATTCAGTACTTC
TRBV7-2	TRBJ2-1	-	13	-	CASSPGRYNEQFF	TGTGCCAGCAGTCCAGGGCGATACAATGAGCAGTTCTTC
TRBV9	TRBJ2-1	few	17	-	CASSVRDLRGSYNEQFF	TGTGCCAGCAGCGTACGGGATCTAAGGGGGTCCTACAATGAGCAGTTCTTC
TRBV28	TRBJ1-5	-	17	-	CASNVGVSSYSNQPQHF	TGTGCCAGCAACGTAGGGGTTTCTTCTTATAGCAATCAGCCCCAGCATTTT
TRBV6-4	TRBJ1-3	-	13	-	CANHRMRGNTIYF	TGTGCCAACCACCGTATGCGGGGAAACACCATATATTTT
TRBV7-9	TRBJ2-5	-	14	-	CASSLVGGEETQYF	TGTGCCAGCAGCTTAGTCGGAGGGGAGGAGACCCAGTACTTC
TRBV6-4	TRBJ2-2	once	13	-	CASSVEEDGELFF	TGTGCCAGCAGTGTTGAAGAGGACGGGGAGCTGTTTTTT
TRBV27	TRBJ1-5	-	13	-	CASSLWTDQPQHF	TGTGCCAGCAGTTTATGGACAGATCAGCCCCAGCATTTT
TRBV18	TRBJ2-5	few	13	-	CASSPPKGETQYF	TGTGCCAGCTCACCACCGAAGGGGGAGACCCAGTACTTC
TRBV24-1	TRBJ2-1	once	14	-	CATSDPDRINEQFF	TGTGCCACCAGTGATCCCGACAGGATTAATGAGCAGTTCTTC
TRBV19	TRBJ2-3	-	14	-	CATSNTRVKDTQYF	TGTGCCACCTCAAACACTAGGGTGAAAGATACGCAGTATTTT
TRBV5-8	TRBJ2-1	-	15	TRBD2	CASSTTSGSFYEQFF	TGTGCCAGCAGCACTACTAGCGGGAGCTTTTATGAGCAGTTCTTC
TRBV5-4	TRBJ2-1	few	12	-	CASRDSYNEQFF	TGTGCCAGCAGAGACAGTTACAATGAGCAGTTCTTC
TRBV11-2	TRBJ1-2	many	14	TRBD1	CASSLAGQGFGYTF	TGTGCCAGCAGCTTAGCGGGACAGGGCTTTGGCTACACCTTC
TRBV11-3	TRBJ1-5	-	17	-	CASSPIGKLRGNQPQHF	TGTGCCAGCAGCCCTATCGGTAAGTTGAGGGGGAATCAGCCCCAGCATTTT
TRBV25-1	TRBJ1-2	-	12	-	CASSKQSYGYTF	TGTGCCAGCAGTAAACAGTCCTATGGCTACACCTTC
TRBV18	TRBJ1-1	once	16	TRBD1	CASSSDRGRVNTEAFF	TGTGCCAGCTCGTCAGACAGGGGGCGGGTGAACACTGAAGCTTTCTTT